This TCR beta chain was identified in a study of OX40 agonist ivuxolimab in advanced cancers. Across the whole study: Patients in dose escalation had liver, melanoma, kidney or head and neck cancers. Of the patients, three showed partial responses, one with hepatocellular carcinoma and two with cutaneous melanoma.

Using immunoSEQ multiplex PCR, the repertoire was profiled, and TCRdb retains in-frame clones only, with some absent. The data contain tens of thousands of clones, approximately 81% of them singletons. Germline V gene sequence: CDR1 SGDLS, CDR2 YYNGEE. The CDR3 has 19 residues. Trimming pared 2 bases from V and 1 base from J, leaving 24 bases between. The receptor was derived from an adult with an advanced solid tumor such as melanoma, head and neck, liver or kidney cancer. This material consisted of CD4+ or CD8+ T cells sorted from blood, taken in a trial of the OX40 agonist ivuxolimab. This chain links TRBV9 with TRBJ1-1; D is perhaps TRBD1 (5 bases). The chain's CDR3 is CASSVSPDRNRGSNTEAFF. The CDR3 region has the DNA TGTGCCAGCAGCGTCAGCCCAGACAGAAATAGAGGATCGAACACTGAAGCTTTCTTT.